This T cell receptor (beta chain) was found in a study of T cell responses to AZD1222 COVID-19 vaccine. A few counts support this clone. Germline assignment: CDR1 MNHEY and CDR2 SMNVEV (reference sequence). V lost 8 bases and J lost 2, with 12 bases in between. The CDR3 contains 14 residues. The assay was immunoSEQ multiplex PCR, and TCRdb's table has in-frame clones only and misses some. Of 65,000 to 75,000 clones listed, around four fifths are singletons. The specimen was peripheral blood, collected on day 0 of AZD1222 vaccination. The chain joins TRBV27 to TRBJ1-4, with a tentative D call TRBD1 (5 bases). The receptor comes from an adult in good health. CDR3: CASRGWGTNEKLFF. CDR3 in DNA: TGTGCCAGCCGGGGGTGGGGGACTAATGAAAAACTGTTTTTT.